This passage covers 20 T cell receptor beta chains from one sample sequenced in a study of cytomegalovirus exposure and HLA in healthy donors. In the PCR, 60 Vbeta and 13 Jbeta primers were used. The assay was immunoSEQ multiplex PCR, and TCRdb's table has in-frame clones only and misses some. Of around 120,000 clones detected, around 78% appear once; the ten largest clones hold about 1.8%. Sequencing was carried out using PBMCs. All receptors come from a woman aged 50 to 60 in good health and CMV-seronegative.

The rearrangement uses TRBV30 and TRBJ2-1, with 9 bases matching TRBD2. The CDR3 extends over 13 amino acids. With 5 bases clipped from V and 6 bases from J, the junction kept 5 bases outside the gene matches. Germline V gene data show CDR1 as GTSNPN and CDR2 as SVGIG (reference sequence). The chain's CDR3 is CAWVKLAGNEQFF. CDR3 DNA sequence: TGTGCCTGGGTTAAACTAGCGGGCAATGAGCAGTTCTTC.

The J gene is TRBJ1-1, the V gene TRBV5-6; D gene uncertain. The V gene lost 3 bases and the J gene lost 0 bases, with 15 bases spanning the gap. The CDR3 sequence is 16 residues long. CDR1 and CDR2 (germline): SGHDT, YYEEEE. The CDR3 DNA reads TGTGCCAGCAGCTCCCTGGGCCCGGGGATGAACACTGAAGCTTTCTTT. It yields the protein CASSSLGPGMNTEAFF.

In this sample, this clone turned up once. This chain uses TRBV10-3 with TRBJ2-1, with a tentative D call TRBD1 (7 bases). This CDR3 spans 17 amino acids. The V end lost 0 bases, the J end lost 8 bases, and 20 bases lay between the germline ends. Germline V gene lookup returns CDR1 ENHRY and CDR2 SYGVKD. CDR3 residues: CAISESRGLGGQDEQFF. The CDR3 coding sequence is TGTGCCATCAGTGAGTCTAGGGGGCTAGGGGGGCAGGATGAGCAGTTCTTC.

This clone was recorded a few times. The V gene is TRBV30, the J gene TRBJ1-1, with 7 nucleotides matching TRBD1. Germline lookup yields CDR1 GTSNPN and CDR2 SVGIG (reference sequence). V was pared by 3 bases and J by 7 bases, with 8 bases of the junction left unmatched. This CDR3 region has 13 residues. The chain's CDR3 is CAWRDRDSSEAFF. CDR3 DNA sequence: TGTGCCTGGAGGGACCGGGACAGCAGTGAAGCTTTCTTT.

The rearrangement links TRBV28 to TRBJ1-1; TRBD1 might be the D (6 bases). This CDR3 is built from 13 residues. CDR1 is MDHEN, CDR2 SYDVKM, per germline. Trimming shortened V by 2 bases and J by 10 bases, and 14 bases separated the two germline ends. The CDR3 region is CASSLGGALSAFF. The CDR3 DNA follows: TGTGCCAGCAGTTTAGGGGGGGCGCTATCAGCTTTCTTT.

The CDR3 here is CASSLVGAGQNTEAFF. Here the CDR3 DNA reads TGTGCCAGCAGCTTGGTAGGGGCAGGACAGAACACTGAAGCTTTCTTT. The genes are TRBV5-6 and TRBJ1-1; perhaps TRBD1 as D (5 bases). V shed 0 bases and J shed 1 base, with 13 bases lying between them. CDR1 SGHDT and CDR2 YYEEEE come from the germline V gene. The CDR3 is 16 amino acids.

V usage is TRBV4-1 and J usage is TRBJ2-5; unclear D gene. The V and J ends lost 1 base and 4 bases respectively, with 16 bases between them. Germline V gene data show CDR1 as MGHRA and CDR2 as YSYEKL. The CDR3 has 16 amino acids. CDR3 in amino acids: CASSQVNLMVRETQYF. The DNA for the CDR3 is TGCGCCAGCAGCCAAGTTAACTTGATGGTACGAGAGACCCAGTACTTC.

The chain is built from TRBV9 and TRBJ1-4; no clear D. Germline CDR1 SGDLS, CDR2 YYNGEE. V gave up 3 bases and J gave up 8 bases, with 11 bases separating them. The CDR3 sequence is 13 residues long. This CDR3 is CASSAGLREKLFF. The CDR3 region has the DNA TGTGCCAGCAGCGCCGGTCTCAGGGAAAAACTGTTTTTT.

This clone appeared once. The V gene is TRBV29-1, the J gene TRBJ2-5; a possible D gene is TRBD1 (5 bases). Trimming took off 4 bases at V and 4 bases at J, with 16 bases between the two ends. The CDR3 has 14 amino acids. Germline V gives CDR1 SQVTM, CDR2 ANQGSEA. The CDR3 nucleotides read TGCAGCGTTGTGCCCCGGGCGCAGGGAGAGACCCAGTACTTC. It yields the protein CSVVPRAQGETQYF.

This chain joins TRBV2 and TRBJ2-1, with D perhaps matching TRBD2 (6 bases). The germline V gene encodes CDR1 SNHLY and CDR2 FYNNEI. V was cut by 4 bases and J by 10 bases, with 14 bases left in between. There are 13 residues in the CDR3. In DNA form, the CDR3 reads TGTGCCAGCAGTGTGCTCGCGCGGGGAGAGCAGTTCTTC. Translated, it gives CASSVLARGEQFF.

The rearrangement joins TRBV11-2 to TRBJ2-6; the D is unclear. Trimming shortened V by 5 bases and J by 12 bases, and 14 bases separated the two germline ends. The V gene's germline CDR1 is SGHAT and CDR2 FQNNGV. CDR3 length: 13 amino acids. The CDR3 loop reads CASSLQQSSVLTF. Written as DNA, the CDR3 is TGTGCCAGCAGCCTACAACAGTCAAGCGTCCTGACTTTC.

This clone was seen more than once but under ten times. The chain uses TRBV9 and TRBJ2-5, with 8 bases aligning to TRBD1. Germline CDR1 is SGDLS and CDR2 is YYNGEE. Losses at the gene ends were 4 bases for V and 5 bases for J; bases not matched to a gene: 10. There are 15 residues in the CDR3. CDR3 region: CASSRDRTVRETQYF. CDR3 in DNA: TGTGCCAGCAGCAGGGACAGGACGGTTAGGGAGACCCAGTACTTC.

Remarks on this clone: One end of the junction is discordant with germline, which a read error may explain. V and J are TRBV6-1 and TRBJ1-2, with a weak D call TRBD1 (5 bases). The germline V gene has CDR1 MNHNS and CDR2 SASEGT. The CDR3 contains 15 residues. The CDR3: CASSEAQGAVGGYPF. For the CDR3, the DNA is TGTGCCAGCAGTGAAGCGCAAGGGGCGGTGGGTGGCTACCCCTTC.

This clone was counted between two and nine times. V is TRBV19 and J is TRBJ1-1, with D unresolved. Germline CDR1 and CDR2: LNHDA and SQIVND (reference sequence). V lost 3 bases and J 6 bases, leaving 11 bases between the germline ends. CDR3 length: 13 amino acids. The CDR3 DNA sequence: TGTGCCAGTAGTATGGTTCCGAGCGCTGAAGCTTTCTTT. Its translation is CASSMVPSAEAFF.

The rearrangement joins TRBV10-3 to TRBJ1-1; 7 bases align to TRBD1. This CDR3 has 15 amino acids. Germline CDR1 is ENHRY and CDR2 is SYGVKD. V shed 0 bases, J shed 0 bases, and the junction held 1 base outside the gene matches. In DNA form, the CDR3 reads TGTGCCATCAGTGAGTCGGACAGGTTGAACACTGAAGCTTTCTTT. Encoded protein: CAISESDRLNTEAFF.

Turning to this clone: Germline is not matched at one junction end, which may reflect a read error. The chain combines TRBV4-3 with TRBJ1-2; D is perhaps TRBD1 (5 bases). Germline V gene data show CDR1 as LGHNA and CDR2 as YSLEER. The CDR3 is 14 residues long. CDR3 in amino acids: CASSQVRAGDGYPF. The CDR3 coding sequence is TGCGCCAGCAGCCAGGTCAGGGCGGGGGATGGCTACCCCTTC.

The chain carries TRBV19 and TRBJ1-1, with D perhaps TRBD1 (5 bases). CDR3 length: 13 residues. V dropped 1 base and J dropped 10 bases, with 13 bases sitting between them. Germline loops: CDR1 LNHDA, CDR2 SQIVND (reference sequence). CDR3 nucleotides: TGTGCCAGTAGTATAGGGGCGGCGGGGGGAGCTTTCTTT. Translating it yields CASSIGAAGGAFF.

CDR3 protein: CASSSGSTKNIQYF. The CDR3 coding sequence is TGTGCCAGTAGTAGCGGGTCTACCAAAAACATTCAGTACTTC. The V call is TRBV28, the J call TRBJ2-4; 7 bases align to TRBD2. Trimming removed 9 bases from V and 2 bases from J; junction bases left unmatched: 7. The CDR3 is made up of 14 amino acids. Germline loops: CDR1 MDHEN, CDR2 SYDVKM.

This clone showed up just once. V is TRBV7-3 and J is TRBJ2-1; D perhaps matches TRBD1 (6 bases). Germline CDR1 and CDR2: SGHTA and FQGTGA. This CDR3 region has 13 residues. The V end was cut by 4 bases, the J end by 9 bases, with 13 bases between. The CDR3 nucleotides read TGTGCCAGCAGCTCGTACGCGGACAGTGAGCAGTTCTTC. Translating it yields CASSSYADSEQFF.

V is TRBV7-2 and J is TRBJ2-2; 14 bases map to TRBD2. The CDR3 spans 17 residues. The V gene's germline CDR1 is SGHTA and CDR2 FQGNSA. J gave up 2 bases and V 5 bases, and 4 bases lay outside the gene matches. The CDR3 coding sequence is TGTGCCAGCAGCCAGACTAGCGGGAGGGCCAACACCGGGGAGCTGTTTTTT. Its translation is CASSQTSGRANTGELFF. Full variable domain (remainder filled in from reference TRBV7-2 and TRBJ2-2): GAGVSQSPSNKVTEKGKDVELRCDPISGHTALYWYRQSLGQGLEFLIYFQGNSAPDKSGLPSDRFSAERTGGSVSTLTIQRTQQEDSAVYLCASSQTSGRANTGELFFGEGSRLTVL.